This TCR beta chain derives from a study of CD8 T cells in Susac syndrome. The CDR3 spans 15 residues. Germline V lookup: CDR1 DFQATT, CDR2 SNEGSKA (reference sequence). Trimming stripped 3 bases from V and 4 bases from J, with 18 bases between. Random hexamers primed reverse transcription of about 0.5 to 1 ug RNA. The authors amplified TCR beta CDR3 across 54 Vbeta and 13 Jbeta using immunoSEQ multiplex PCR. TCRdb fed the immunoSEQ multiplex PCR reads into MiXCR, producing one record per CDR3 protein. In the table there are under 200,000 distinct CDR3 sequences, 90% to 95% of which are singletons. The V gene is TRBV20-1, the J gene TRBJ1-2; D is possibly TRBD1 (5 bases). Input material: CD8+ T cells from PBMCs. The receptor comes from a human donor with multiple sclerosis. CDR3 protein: CSASPYRLGRYGYTF. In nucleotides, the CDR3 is TGCAGTGCTAGCCCTTACAGGTTAGGGCGCTATGGCTACACCTTC.